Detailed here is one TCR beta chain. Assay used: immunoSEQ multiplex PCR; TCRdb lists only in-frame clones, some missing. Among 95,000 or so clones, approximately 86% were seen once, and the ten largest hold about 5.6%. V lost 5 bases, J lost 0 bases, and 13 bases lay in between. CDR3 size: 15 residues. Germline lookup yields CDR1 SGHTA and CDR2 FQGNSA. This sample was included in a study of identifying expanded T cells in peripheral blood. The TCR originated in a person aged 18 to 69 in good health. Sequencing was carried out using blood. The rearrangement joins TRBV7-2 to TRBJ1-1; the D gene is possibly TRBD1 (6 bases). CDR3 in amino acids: CASSTATGLNTEAFF. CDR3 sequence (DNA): TGTGCCAGCAGCACTGCGACAGGCCTGAACACTGAAGCTTTCTTT.